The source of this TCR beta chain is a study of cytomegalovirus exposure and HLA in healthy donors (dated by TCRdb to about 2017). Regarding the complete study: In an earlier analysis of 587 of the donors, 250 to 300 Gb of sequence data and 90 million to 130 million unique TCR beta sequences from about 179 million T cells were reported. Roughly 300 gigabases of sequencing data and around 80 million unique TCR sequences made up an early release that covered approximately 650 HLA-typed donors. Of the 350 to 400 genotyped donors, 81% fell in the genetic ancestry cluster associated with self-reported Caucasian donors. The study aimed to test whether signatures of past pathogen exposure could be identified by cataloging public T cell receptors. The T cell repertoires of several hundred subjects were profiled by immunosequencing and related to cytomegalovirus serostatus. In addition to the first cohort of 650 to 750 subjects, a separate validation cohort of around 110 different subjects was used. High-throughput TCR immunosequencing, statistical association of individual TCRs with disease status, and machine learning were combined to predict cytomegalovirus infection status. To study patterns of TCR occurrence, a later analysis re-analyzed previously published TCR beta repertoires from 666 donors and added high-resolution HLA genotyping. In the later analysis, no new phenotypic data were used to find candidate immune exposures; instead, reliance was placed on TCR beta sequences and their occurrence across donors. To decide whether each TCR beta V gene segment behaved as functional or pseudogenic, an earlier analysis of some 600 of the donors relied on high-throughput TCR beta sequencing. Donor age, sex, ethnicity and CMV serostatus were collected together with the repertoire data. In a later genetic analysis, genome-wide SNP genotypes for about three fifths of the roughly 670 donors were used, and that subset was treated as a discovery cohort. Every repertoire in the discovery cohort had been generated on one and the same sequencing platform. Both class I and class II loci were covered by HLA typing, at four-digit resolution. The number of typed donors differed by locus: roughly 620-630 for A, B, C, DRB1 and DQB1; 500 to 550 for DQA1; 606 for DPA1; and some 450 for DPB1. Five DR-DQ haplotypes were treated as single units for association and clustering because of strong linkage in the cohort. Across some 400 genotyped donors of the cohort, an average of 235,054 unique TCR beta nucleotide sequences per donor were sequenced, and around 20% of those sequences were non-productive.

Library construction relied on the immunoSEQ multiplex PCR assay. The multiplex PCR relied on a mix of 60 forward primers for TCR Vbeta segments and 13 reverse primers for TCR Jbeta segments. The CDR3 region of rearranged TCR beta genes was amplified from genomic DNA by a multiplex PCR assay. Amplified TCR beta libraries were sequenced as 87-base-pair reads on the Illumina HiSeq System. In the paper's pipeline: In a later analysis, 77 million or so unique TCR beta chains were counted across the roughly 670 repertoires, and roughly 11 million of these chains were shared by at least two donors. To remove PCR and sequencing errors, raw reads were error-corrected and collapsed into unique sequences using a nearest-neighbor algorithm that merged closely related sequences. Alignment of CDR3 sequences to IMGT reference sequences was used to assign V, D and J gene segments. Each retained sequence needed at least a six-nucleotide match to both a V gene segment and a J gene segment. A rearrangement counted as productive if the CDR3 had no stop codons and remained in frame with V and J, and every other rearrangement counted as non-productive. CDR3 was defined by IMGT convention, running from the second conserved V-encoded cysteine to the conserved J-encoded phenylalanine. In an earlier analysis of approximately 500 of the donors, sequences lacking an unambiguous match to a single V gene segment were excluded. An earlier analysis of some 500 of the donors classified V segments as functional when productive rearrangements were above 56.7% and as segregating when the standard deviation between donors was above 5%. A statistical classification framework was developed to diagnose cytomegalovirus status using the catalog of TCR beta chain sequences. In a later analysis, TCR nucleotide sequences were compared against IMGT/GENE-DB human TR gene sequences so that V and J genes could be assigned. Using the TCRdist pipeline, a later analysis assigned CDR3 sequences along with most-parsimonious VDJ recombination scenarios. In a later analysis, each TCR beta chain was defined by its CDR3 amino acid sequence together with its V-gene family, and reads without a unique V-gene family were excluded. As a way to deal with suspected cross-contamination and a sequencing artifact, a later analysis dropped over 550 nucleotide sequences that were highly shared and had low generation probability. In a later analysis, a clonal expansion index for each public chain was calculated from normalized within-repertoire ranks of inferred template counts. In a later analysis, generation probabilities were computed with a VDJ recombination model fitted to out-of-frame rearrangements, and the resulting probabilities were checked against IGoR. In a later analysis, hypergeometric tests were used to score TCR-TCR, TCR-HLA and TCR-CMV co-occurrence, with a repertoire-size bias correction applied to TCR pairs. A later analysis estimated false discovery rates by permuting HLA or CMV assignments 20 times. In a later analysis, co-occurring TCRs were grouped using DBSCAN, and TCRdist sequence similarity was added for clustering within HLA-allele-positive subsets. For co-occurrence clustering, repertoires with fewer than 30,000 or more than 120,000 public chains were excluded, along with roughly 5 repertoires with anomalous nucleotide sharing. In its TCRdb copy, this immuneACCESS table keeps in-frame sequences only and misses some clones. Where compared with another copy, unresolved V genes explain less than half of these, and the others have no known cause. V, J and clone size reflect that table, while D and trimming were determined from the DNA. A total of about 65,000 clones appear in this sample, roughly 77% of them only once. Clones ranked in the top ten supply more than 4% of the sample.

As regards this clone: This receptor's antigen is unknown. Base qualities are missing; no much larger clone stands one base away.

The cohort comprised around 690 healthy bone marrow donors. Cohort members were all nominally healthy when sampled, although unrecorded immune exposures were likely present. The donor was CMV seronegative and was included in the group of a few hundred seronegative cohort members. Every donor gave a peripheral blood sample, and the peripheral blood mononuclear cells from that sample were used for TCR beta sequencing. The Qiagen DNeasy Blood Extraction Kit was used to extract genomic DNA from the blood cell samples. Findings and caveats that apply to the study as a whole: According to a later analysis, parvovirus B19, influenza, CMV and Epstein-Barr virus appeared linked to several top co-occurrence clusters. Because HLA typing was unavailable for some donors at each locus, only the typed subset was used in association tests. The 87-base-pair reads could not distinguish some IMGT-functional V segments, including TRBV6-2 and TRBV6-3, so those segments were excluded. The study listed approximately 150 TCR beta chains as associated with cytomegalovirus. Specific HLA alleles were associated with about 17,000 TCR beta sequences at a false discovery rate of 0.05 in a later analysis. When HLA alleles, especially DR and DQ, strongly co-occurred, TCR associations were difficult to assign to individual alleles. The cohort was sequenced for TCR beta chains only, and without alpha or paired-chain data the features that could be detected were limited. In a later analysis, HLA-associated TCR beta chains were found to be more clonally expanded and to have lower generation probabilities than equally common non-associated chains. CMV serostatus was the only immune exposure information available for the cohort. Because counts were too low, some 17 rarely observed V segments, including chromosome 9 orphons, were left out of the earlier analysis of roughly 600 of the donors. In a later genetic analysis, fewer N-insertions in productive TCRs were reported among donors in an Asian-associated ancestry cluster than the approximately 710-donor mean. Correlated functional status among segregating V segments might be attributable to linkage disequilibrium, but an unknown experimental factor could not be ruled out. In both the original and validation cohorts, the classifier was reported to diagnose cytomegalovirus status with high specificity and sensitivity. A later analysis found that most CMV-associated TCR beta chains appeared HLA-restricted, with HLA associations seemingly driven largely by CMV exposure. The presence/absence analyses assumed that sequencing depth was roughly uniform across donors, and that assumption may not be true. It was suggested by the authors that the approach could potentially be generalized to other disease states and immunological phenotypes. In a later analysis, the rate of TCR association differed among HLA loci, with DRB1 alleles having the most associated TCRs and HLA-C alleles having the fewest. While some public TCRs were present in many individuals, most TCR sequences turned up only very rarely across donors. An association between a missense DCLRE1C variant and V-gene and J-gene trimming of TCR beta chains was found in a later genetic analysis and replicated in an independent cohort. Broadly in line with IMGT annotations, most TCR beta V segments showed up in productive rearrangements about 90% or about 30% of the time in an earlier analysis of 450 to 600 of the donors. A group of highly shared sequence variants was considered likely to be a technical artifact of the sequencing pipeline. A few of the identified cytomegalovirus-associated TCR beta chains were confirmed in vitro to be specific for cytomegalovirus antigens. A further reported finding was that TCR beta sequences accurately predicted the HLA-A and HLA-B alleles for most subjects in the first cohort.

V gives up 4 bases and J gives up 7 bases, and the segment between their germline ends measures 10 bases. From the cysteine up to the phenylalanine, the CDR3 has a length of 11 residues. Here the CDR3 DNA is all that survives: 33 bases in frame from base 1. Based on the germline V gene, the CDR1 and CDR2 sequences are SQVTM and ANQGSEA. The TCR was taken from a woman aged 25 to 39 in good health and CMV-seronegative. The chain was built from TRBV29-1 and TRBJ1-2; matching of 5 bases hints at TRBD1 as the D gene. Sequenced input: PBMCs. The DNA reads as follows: TGCAGCGTTGGTGCGGGACGTGGCTACACCTTC. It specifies CSVGAGRGYTF.